This T cell receptor beta chain was identified in a study of blood T cell repertoires in COVID-19. Study information: Sources were T cells, B-cell-depleted T cells, or PBMCs; the material itself was cDNA or gDNA.

Method: immunoSEQ multiplex PCR; TCRdb's copy keeps in-frame clones and lacks some. Among some 240,000 clones, approximately 80% were seen once, and the ten largest hold about 9%. The CDR3 consists of 14 residues. V lost 6 bases to trimming and J lost 5 bases, with 14 bases between them. In germline, CDR1 is PRHDT, CDR2 FYEKMQ (reference sequence). This clone was picked up a small number of times. The sequencing input was peripheral blood. This sequence was found in a middle-aged man with active or convalescent COVID-19. The V gene is TRBV13, the J gene TRBJ2-1, with a tentative D call TRBD2 (6 bases). The CDR3, as DNA: TGTGCCAGCAGACGGAGGGGAGAGGACAATGAGCAGTTCTTC. As protein: CASRRRGEDNEQFF.